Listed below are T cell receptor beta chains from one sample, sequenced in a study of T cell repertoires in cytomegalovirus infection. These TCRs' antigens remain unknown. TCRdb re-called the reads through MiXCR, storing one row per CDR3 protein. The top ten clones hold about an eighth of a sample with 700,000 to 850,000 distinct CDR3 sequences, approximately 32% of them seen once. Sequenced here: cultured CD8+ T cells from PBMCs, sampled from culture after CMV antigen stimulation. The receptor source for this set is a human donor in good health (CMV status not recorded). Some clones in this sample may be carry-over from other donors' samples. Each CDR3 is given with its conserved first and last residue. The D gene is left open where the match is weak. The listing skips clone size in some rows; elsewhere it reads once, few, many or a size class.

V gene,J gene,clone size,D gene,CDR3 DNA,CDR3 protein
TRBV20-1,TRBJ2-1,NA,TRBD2,TGCAGTGCGGCGGGGGGATGGGACAATGAGCAGTTCTTC,CSAAGGWDNEQFF
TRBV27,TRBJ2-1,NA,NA,TGTGCCAGCAGTTTCGGGGGGCTCGACTCCTACAATGAGCAGTTCTTC,CASSFGGLDSYNEQFF
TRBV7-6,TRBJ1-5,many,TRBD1,TGTGCCAGCAGCTTAGCTGGGGACAGATATCAGCCCCAGCATTTT,CASSLAGDRYQPQHF
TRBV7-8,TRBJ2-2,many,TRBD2,TGTGCCAGCAGCTTAGTAGTAGCGGGGGGTCGCCTCCTAGAGGGGGAGCTGTTTTTT,CASSLVVAGGRLLEGELFF
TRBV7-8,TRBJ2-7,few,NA,TGTGCCAGCAGCTTACAGGGGGGGACCTACGAGCAGTACTTC,CASSLQGGTYEQYF
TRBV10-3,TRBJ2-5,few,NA,TGTGCCATCAGTGAGTCTGAGACGGCAGTTCCGGGAGAGACCCAGTACTTC,CAISESETAVPGETQYF
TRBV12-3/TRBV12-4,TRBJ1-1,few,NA,TGTGCCAGCACCCGTGAAGCTTTCTTT,CASTREAFF
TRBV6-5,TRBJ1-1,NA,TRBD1,TGTGCCAGCAGCCGCGCGGACAGGGGGGAGGACACTGAAGCTTTCTTT,CASSRADRGEDTEAFF
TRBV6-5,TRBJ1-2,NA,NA,TGTGCCAACAGTTACTCAGGGTTCTATGGCTACACCTTC,CANSYSGFYGYTF
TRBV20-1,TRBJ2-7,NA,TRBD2,TGCAGTGCCCGCCGACGCGGGGGGGCGTACGAGCAGTACTTC,CSARRRGGAYEQYF
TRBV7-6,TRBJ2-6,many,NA,TGTGCCAGCAGCTTAGCAGGGGCTGGGGCCAACGTCCTGACTTTC,CASSLAGAGANVLTF
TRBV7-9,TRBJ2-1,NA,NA,TGTGCCAGCAGCCCTAACGACAGGCCCTACAATGAGCAGTTCTTC,CASSPNDRPYNEQFF
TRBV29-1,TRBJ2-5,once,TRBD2,TGCAGCGTTGAACTGGTCGGGGGGTTCCAAGAGACCCAGTACTTC,CSVELVGGFQETQYF
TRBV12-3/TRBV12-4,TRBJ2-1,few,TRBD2,TGTGCCAGCAGTTCCTCCGGGACTAACTCCTACAATGAGCAGTTCTTC,CASSSSGTNSYNEQFF
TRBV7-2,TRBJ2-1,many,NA,TGTGCCAGCAGCTTAAATTCCCCCAGGAGTAGTGATGAGCAGTTCTTC,CASSLNSPRSSDEQFF
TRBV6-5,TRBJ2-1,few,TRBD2,TGTGCCAGCAGTCCCGGGGCGGGGGGTCACAATGAGCAGTTCTTC,CASSPGAGGHNEQFF
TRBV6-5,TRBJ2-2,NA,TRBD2,TGTGTCAGCAGCCACTCTCTAGCGGGGGGGAACACCGGGGAGCTGTTTTTT,CVSSHSLAGGNTGELFF
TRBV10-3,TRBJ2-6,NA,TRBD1,TGTGCCATCAGTGTCGAGACAGGGGCCCCTTATGGGGCCAACGTCCTGACTTTC,CAISVETGAPYGANVLTF
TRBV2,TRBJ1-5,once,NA,TGTGCCAGCAGATCCATGAGTAGAACAAATCAGCCCCAGCATTTT,CASRSMSRTNQPQHF
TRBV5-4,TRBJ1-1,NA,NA,TGTGCCAGCGGAATCGAGCAGGGTTCGGTCACTGAAGCTTTCTTT,CASGIEQGSVTEAFF
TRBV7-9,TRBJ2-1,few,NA,TGTGCCAGCAGCTTAGTTGGGTGGGGGAGCCTCAATGAGCAGTTCTTC,CASSLVGWGSLNEQFF
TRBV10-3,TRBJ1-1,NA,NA,TGTGCCATCGGAAGGCCCGAGCGGACGACTGAAGCTTTCTTT,CAIGRPERTTEAFF
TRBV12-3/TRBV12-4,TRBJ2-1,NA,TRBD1,TGTGCCAGCAGTTTTACGGCAGGGGGAATCTATGAGCAGTTCTTC,CASSFTAGGIYEQFF
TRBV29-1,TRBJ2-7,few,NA,TGCAGCGTCCTAAGCTACGAGCAGTACTTC,CSVLSYEQYF
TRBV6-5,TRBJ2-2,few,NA,TGTGCCAGCAGCGAACCGGGGAGCATGACCGGGGAGCTGTTTTTT,CASSEPGSMTGELFF
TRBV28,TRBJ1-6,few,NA,TGTGCCAGTCTATTAAGCTCCTATAATTCACCCCTCCACTTT,CASLLSSYNSPLHF
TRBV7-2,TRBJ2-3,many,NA,TGTGCCAGCAGCTTGGGGGTCCTAGTAACAGATACGCAGTATTTT,CASSLGVLVTDTQYF